Listed below are T cell receptor beta chains from one sample, sequenced in a study of blood T cell repertoires in COVID-19. The data were produced by immunoSEQ multiplex PCR, yet TCRdb's version contains in-frame clones alone and is incomplete. The sample has over 350,000 clones, 75% to 90% seen once. Sequencing was carried out using peripheral blood. The receptor source for this set is a woman in her twenties or thirties with active or convalescent COVID-19. CDR3s include the opening cysteine and the closing phenylalanine or tryptophan. The order of the fields is V gene, J gene, D gene, clone size, CDR3 protein, CDR3 DNA. A D gene is named only where the DNA matches it firmly. Rows give clone size only sometimes, using once, few, many, or a class for an expanded clone.

TRBV30	TRBJ1-5	.	.	CAWTTGSVKGQPQHF	TGTGCCTGGACAACGGGTAGTGTGAAAGGTCAGCCCCAGCATTTT
TRBV18	TRBJ2-1	TRBD2	few	CASSLRLALEHNEQFF	TGTGCCAGCTCACTTCGACTAGCCCTGGAACACAATGAGCAGTTCTTC
TRBV7-9	TRBJ1-2	.	.	CASSPDSSNYGYTF	TGTGCCAGCAGCCCCGACAGCTCTAACTATGGCTACACCTTC
TRBV5-1	TRBJ2-1	TRBD2	.	CASSDLAGAYNEQFF	TGCGCCAGCAGCGACCTAGCGGGAGCTTACAATGAGCAGTTCTTC
TRBV6-5	TRBJ2-2	.	.	CASSPRQPNTGELFF	TGTGCCAGCAGCCCCCGACAGCCCAACACCGGGGAGCTGTTTTTT
TRBV19	TRBJ1-5	.	.	CASSIRESNQPQHF	TGTGCCAGTAGTATTCGAGAGAGCAATCAGCCCCAGCATTTT
TRBV19	TRBJ2-3	TRBD2	.	CASSPLVAGGSTDTQYF	TGTGCCAGTAGCCCCCTAGTTGCGGGAGGGTCCACAGATACGCAGTATTTT
TRBV5-1	TRBJ2-7	.	.	CASSLGLEIFYEQYF	TGCGCCAGCAGCTTGGGACTAGAGATTTTCTACGAGCAGTACTTC
TRBV5-6	TRBJ1-2	TRBD1	.	CASKKGGQGAQDGYTF	TGTGCCAGCAAAAAGGGGGGACAGGGGGCGCAGGATGGCTACACCTTC
TRBV7-9	TRBJ1-1	TRBD1	.	CASSSGQGNTEAFF	TGTGCCAGCAGCTCCGGACAGGGGAACACTGAAGCTTTCTTT
TRBV6-1	TRBJ2-3	TRBD1	.	CASSEGSRGLLLTDTQYF	TGTGCCAGCAGTGAAGGGTCCAGGGGGCTATTGCTCACAGATACGCAGTATTTT
TRBV12-3/TRBV12-4	TRBJ1-2	.	few	CATTGRVNYGYTF	TGTGCCACCACGGGTCGGGTTAACTATGGCTACACCTTC
TRBV7-6	TRBJ2-6	.	.	CASSLTFRKGDHNSGANVLTF	TGTGCCAGCAGCTTAACCTTTCGTAAGGGAGACCATAACTCTGGGGCCAACGTCCTGACTTTC
TRBV5-4	TRBJ1-2	.	.	CASSADAGLIYGYTF	TGTGCCAGCAGCGCAGACGCGGGACTCATCTATGGCTACACCTTC
TRBV19	TRBJ1-3	TRBD1	.	CASSMGTGSGNTIYF	TGTGCCAGTAGTATGGGGACAGGGTCTGGAAACACCATATATTTT
TRBV6-4	TRBJ2-1	TRBD2	.	CASSDGTSGNEQFF	TGTGCCAGCAGTGACGGGACTAGCGGCAATGAGCAGTTCTTC
TRBV6-5	TRBJ2-7	TRBD2	once	CASSRTSGSSYEQYF	TGTGCCAGCAGTAGGACTAGCGGGAGTAGCTACGAGCAGTACTTC
TRBV5-4	TRBJ2-2	TRBD2	.	CASSLPPTPLAGLHTGELFF	TGTGCCAGCAGCTTACCACCCACCCCACTAGCGGGATTACACACCGGGGAGCTGTTTTTT
TRBV4-1	TRBJ2-1	TRBD2	.	CASSHFSGGMGNEQFF	TGCGCCAGCAGCCATTTTAGCGGGGGGATGGGTAATGAGCAGTTCTTC
TRBV6-2/TRBV6-3	TRBJ2-7	TRBD2	.	CASSPPNQLAGVYRNEQYF	TGTGCCAGCAGTCCCCCAAACCAACTAGCGGGAGTATATCGCAACGAGCAGTACTTC
TRBV7-2	TRBJ1-2	.	.	CASSPTEVNYGYTF	TGTGCCAGCAGCCCGACCGAGGTTAACTATGGCTACACCTTC
TRBV5-1	TRBJ2-1	TRBD2	once	CASSLSFTGTSDEQFF	TGCGCCAGCAGCTTATCATTCACCGGGACTAGTGATGAGCAGTTCTTC